These 23 T cell receptor beta chains were all obtained from the same sample, sequenced in a study of blood T cell repertoires in COVID-19. This table comes from immunoSEQ multiplex PCR, and its TCRdb copy is limited to in-frame clones, with some not included. Of 200,000 to 300,000 clones listed, approximately 80% were seen once; the top ten hold approximately 1.9%. Sequencing was carried out using peripheral blood. Receptor source: a woman older than 75 with acute or convalescent COVID-19.

DNA for the CDR3: TGTGCCAGCAGCTTAGTACAGGGCCAAGAGACCCAGTACTTC. This codes for CASSLVQGQETQYF. The chain uses TRBV11-2 and TRBJ2-5; TRBD1 might be the D (6 bases). CDR1 and CDR2 (germline): SGHAT, FQNNGV. This CDR3 has 14 residues. Trimming stripped 1 base from V and 1 base from J, with 7 bases between. Drawing the rest from reference TRBV11-2 and TRBJ2-5, the complete variable domain is EAGVAQSPRYKIIEKRQSVAFWCNPISGHATLYWYQQILGQGPKLLIQFQNNGVVDDSQLPKDRFSAERLKGVDSTLKIQPAKLEDSAVYLCASSLVQGQETQYFGPGTRLLVL.

The chain is built from TRBV4-1 and TRBJ1-2; D remains unclear. The CDR3 covers 15 residues. Germline CDR1 and CDR2: MGHRA and YSYEKL. V lost 1 base to trimming and J lost 8 bases, with 17 bases between them. CDR3 sequence: CASSQVPTDSTGYTF. In DNA, the CDR3 is TGCGCCAGCAGCCAAGTCCCGACCGACTCGACCGGCTACACCTTC.

This sequence joins TRBV3-1 (or the pseudogene TRBV3-2) and TRBJ1-5; 9 bases align to TRBD1. The junction had 9 bases not matched to a gene; V was cut back by 2 bases and J by 7 bases. The CDR3 consists of 16 residues. Germline V gives CDR1 LGHDT, CDR2 YNNKEL (reference sequence). The CDR3 is CASSQPRTGADQPQHF. In nucleotides, the CDR3 is TGTGCCAGCAGCCAACCCAGGACAGGGGCTGACCAGCCCCAGCATTTT.

V gene TRBV15 combines with J gene TRBJ1-5; TRBD1 matches at 7 bases. CDR3 length equals 16 residues. Germline assignment: CDR1 LNHNV and CDR2 YYDKDF (reference sequence). Trimming cost V 0 bases and J 3 bases; bases outside gene matches: 5. CDR3 sequence: CATSRDMRGPNQPQHF. In DNA form, the CDR3 reads TGTGCCACCAGCAGAGATATGAGGGGGCCCAATCAGCCCCAGCATTTT.

The rearrangement uses TRBV19 and TRBJ1-2, with 7 positions matching TRBD1. The CDR3 is made up of 14 amino acids. Per the germline V gene, CDR1 is LNHDA and CDR2 is SQIVND (reference sequence). The V segment lost 8 bases and the J segment 2 bases; nucleotides outside the gene matches: 8. The CDR3 DNA reads TGTGCCAGTTCGACAGGGCCCACCAACTATGGCTACACCTTC. It codes for CASSTGPTNYGYTF. The complete variable domain, with remaining parts taken from reference TRBV19 and TRBJ1-2, reads DGGITQSPKYLFRKEGQNVTLSCEQNLNHDAMYWYRQDPGQGLRLIYYSQIVNDFQKGDIAEGYSVSREKKESFPLTVTSAQKNPTAFYLCASSTGPTNYGYTFGSGTRLTVV.

This clone was observed a single time. The CDR3 region is CASSRQGGSTEAFF. The CDR3 DNA reads as TGTGCCAGCAGCCGACAGGGGGGGAGCACTGAAGCTTTCTTT. J is TRBJ1-1 and V is TRBV5-4; TRBD1 agrees at 9 bases. CDR3 length: 14 amino acids. Germline V gene sequence: CDR1 SGHNT, CDR2 YYREEE (reference sequence). After removal of 4 bases from V and 4 bases from J, the junction contained 5 bases not matched to a gene.

V and J are TRBV11-2 and TRBJ2-2; 12 positions match TRBD2. The germline V gene encodes CDR1 SGHAT and CDR2 FQNNGV. The CDR3 covers 19 residues. The trim removed 0 bases at V and 6 bases at J, leaving 11 bases unmatched. The CDR3 here is CASSLDSASGRGSPGELFF. The CDR3 DNA reads as TGTGCCAGCAGCTTAGATTCGGCTAGCGGGAGGGGGTCTCCCGGGGAGCTGTTTTTT.

This clone was seen only once. The chain links TRBV5-1 to TRBJ1-5, with D maybe TRBD1 (6 bases). There are 15 residues in the CDR3. Per germline, CDR1 SGHRS and CDR2 YFSETQ. V was shortened by 0 bases and J by 0 bases, with 7 bases between the two germline ends. CDR3 in amino acids: CASSLEGGSNQPQHF. DNA of the CDR3: TGCGCCAGCAGCTTGGAAGGGGGTAGCAATCAGCCCCAGCATTTT.

V usage is TRBV3-1 (or the pseudogene TRBV3-2) and J usage is TRBJ2-2, with 8 bases identical to TRBD2. CDR1 LGHDT and CDR2 YNNKEL come from the germline V gene (reference sequence). The V and J ends lost 1 base and 1 base, in that order; junction bases with no gene match: 8. CDR3 length: 18 amino acids. In nucleotides, the CDR3 is TGTGCCAGCAGCCAAGTTATCAGCGGGAGTTTGAACACCGGGGAGCTGTTTTTT. It is translated as CASSQVISGSLNTGELFF.

The rearrangement uses TRBV7-9 and TRBJ2-3, with 9 bases aligning to TRBD2. The CDR3 extends over 15 amino acids. V was clipped by 2 bases and J by 5 bases; unmatched bases: 5. Germline V lookup: CDR1 SEHNR, CDR2 FQNEAQ (reference sequence). CDR3 DNA sequence: TGTGCCAGCAGCTTAAAATCACTAGCGGGAGATACGCAGTATTTT. It codes for CASSLKSLAGDTQYF.

The chain joins TRBV12-3 or TRBV12-4 to TRBJ1-2; TRBD1 matches 7 bases. V lost 5 bases, J lost 2 bases, and 2 bases stayed unmatched. The CDR3 runs to 13 residues. The CDR3 sequence: CASSKGQNYGYTF. The CDR3 DNA follows: TGTGCCAGCAGTAAGGGACAGAACTATGGCTACACCTTC.

The chain employs TRBV11-3 and TRBJ2-1; 7 bases match TRBD1. This CDR3 region has 15 residues. Germline CDR1 reads SGHNT; CDR2 reads YENEEA. The V segment lost 5 bases and the J segment 10 bases; nucleotides outside the gene matches: 14. The CDR3 sequence is CASSRGQAPLGEQFF. CDR3 in DNA: TGTGCCAGCAGCCGAGGACAGGCTCCCTTGGGGGAGCAGTTCTTC.

This clone turned up a few times. At one of its ends the junction is not consistent with the germline gene, which may arise from a read error. J is TRBJ2-1 and V is TRBV7-9; 10 nucleotides line up with TRBD2. Germline V gene data show CDR1 as SEHNR and CDR2 as FQNEAQ (reference sequence). The CDR3 extends over 15 amino acids. The CDR3, as DNA: TGTGCCAGCAGCATAGCGGGGGGAGCCTACAATGAGCAGTTCTTC. It is translated as CASSIAGGAYNEQFF.

This clone showed up many times. This chain links TRBV28 with TRBJ2-2; possibly TRBD1 for D (6 bases). V was trimmed by 7 bases and J by 5 bases, leaving 11 bases between them. The CDR3 consists of 13 residues. Germline V CDR1 and CDR2: MDHEN, SYDVKM. This chain's CDR3 is CASTRTVTGELFF. CDR3 DNA: TGTGCCAGCACCCGGACAGTTACCGGGGAGCTGTTTTTT.

The V and J genes are TRBV9 and TRBJ2-7, with TRBD2 matching over 12 bases. J gave up 2 bases and V 0 bases, and 0 bases lay outside the gene matches. The CDR3 totals 15 residues. Per germline, CDR1 SGDLS and CDR2 YYNGEE. CDR3 in DNA: TGTGCCAGCAGCGTAGGGACTAGCGGGACCTACGAGCAGTACTTC. Residues: CASSVGTSGTYEQYF.

This chain joins TRBV6-4 and TRBJ2-3; TRBD1 matches 8 bases. The CDR3 runs 14 residues. With V trimmed by 4 bases and J by 4 bases, 4 bases remained unmatched. CDR1 is MRHNA and CDR2 is SNTAGT in the germline V gene. CDR3 DNA sequence: TGTGCCAGCAGTGTGACAGGGGAGGCAGATACGCAGTATTTT. This sequence encodes CASSVTGEADTQYF.

The CDR3: CASTARGEQYF. The CDR3 DNA sequence: TGTGCCAGCACCGCCCGGGGCGAGCAGTACTTC. The chain links TRBV28 to TRBJ2-7; D is possibly TRBD2 (5 bases). V was pared by 7 bases and J by 6 bases, with 10 bases between. This CDR3 comprises 11 residues. The germline CDR1 and CDR2 sequences are MDHEN and SYDVKM. Variable domain in full (rest from reference TRBV28 and TRBJ2-7): DVKVTQSSRYLVKRTGEKVFLECVQDMDHENMFWYRQDPGLGLRLIYFSYDVKMKEKGDIPEGYSVSREKKERFSLILESASTNQTSMYLCASTARGEQYFGPGTRLTVT.

The chain joins TRBV2 to TRBJ2-3, with 8 bases identical to TRBD2. CDR3 length equals 15 residues. V lost 8 bases to trimming and J lost 0 bases; unmatched junction nucleotides: 7. CDR1 SNHLY and CDR2 FYNNEI come from the germline V gene. The CDR3 bases are TGTGCCAGCGGAACTAGCGGTGCTAGCACAGATACGCAGTATTTT. Protein: CASGTSGASTDTQYF.

This clone has just a few counts. J is TRBJ2-3 and V is TRBV6-5; 9 bases are a match to TRBD2. J gave up 6 bases and V 0 bases, and 7 bases lay outside the gene matches. The CDR3 is 16 amino acids. Per the germline V gene, CDR1 is MNHEY and CDR2 is SVGAGI. Written as DNA, the CDR3 is TGTGCCAGCAGTTACTCCCCCCGCGGGGGGGCGGATACGCAGTATTTT. Translating it yields CASSYSPRGGADTQYF.

This chain connects TRBV28 to TRBJ2-1; TRBD2 matches at 9 bases. The germline gives CDR1 MDHEN, CDR2 SYDVKM. The CDR3 is made up of 16 amino acids. V shed 5 bases and J 6 bases; nucleotides not matched to a gene: 11. The CDR3: CASSIQLAGRSNEQFF. The DNA for the CDR3 is TGTGCCAGCAGTATACAACTAGCGGGCCGTTCCAATGAGCAGTTCTTC.

The CDR3 bases are TGTGCCAGCAGCCAAGAGTGGAACCAGGATGAGCAGTTCTTC. This translates into CASSQEWNQDEQFF. The genes are TRBV14 and TRBJ2-1; D is uncertain. CDR1 is SGHDN, CDR2 FVKESK, per germline. V lost 0 bases and J 8 bases, leaving 11 bases between the germline ends. CDR3 length: 14 residues.

The chain carries TRBV11-3 and TRBJ1-1; TRBD1 might be the D (5 bases). The CDR3 consists of 15 residues. Trimming took off 5 bases at V and 0 bases at J, with 13 bases between the two ends. Germline CDR1 reads SGHNT; CDR2 reads YENEEA. The CDR3 DNA reads as TGTGCCAGCAGCCCCAGGGCGTCTTTGAACACTGAAGCTTTCTTT. It yields the protein CASSPRASLNTEAFF.

J is TRBJ2-1 and V is TRBV7-2; 12 bases agree with TRBD2. Unmatched junction bases numbered 1, after V lost 2 bases and J lost 5 bases. The germline V gene has CDR1 SGHTA and CDR2 FQGNSA. This CDR3 is 15 amino acids long. CDR3 sequence: CASSLTSGGNNEQFF. CDR3 nucleotides: TGTGCCAGCAGCTTAACTAGCGGGGGGAACAATGAGCAGTTCTTC.